The 9 T cell receptor beta chains below were found in one sample sequenced in a study of blood T cell repertoires in COVID-19. Method: immunoSEQ multiplex PCR; TCRdb's copy keeps in-frame clones and lacks some. The sample contains about 190,000 clones, about 82% of which appear only once. Source material: peripheral blood. The receptors shown here come from a woman younger than 45 with acute or convalescent COVID-19.

The chain carries TRBV9 and TRBJ2-1; tentatively, D is TRBD2 (6 bases). Germline assignment: CDR1 SGDLS and CDR2 YYNGEE. The CDR3 consists of 12 residues. With 0 bases removed from V and 14 bases from J, the gap between germline ends came to 12 bases. The CDR3 DNA sequence: TGTGCCAGCAGCGTAGATCCGGGGGAGAAGTTCTTC. This encodes CASSVDPGEKFF.

The chain uses TRBV6-5 and TRBJ1-2, with D uncertain. The CDR3 is 12 residues long. Germline CDR1 MNHEY, CDR2 SVGAGI. Trimming removed 6 bases at V and 4 bases at J, with 9 bases between. DNA for the CDR3: TGTGCCAGCAGGGGAGCGCCCTATGGCTACACCTTC. The encoded protein is CASRGAPYGYTF.

The chain combines TRBV28 with TRBJ2-3; no clear D gene. The length of the CDR3 is 11 residues. The V gene's germline CDR1 is MDHEN and CDR2 SYDVKM. V lost 7 bases and J 7 bases, leaving 9 bases between the germline ends. The CDR3 sequence: CASKDSNTQYF. Written as DNA, the CDR3 is TGTGCCAGCAAAGACTCAAATACGCAGTATTTT.

This clone was seen just once. V is TRBV23-1 and J is TRBJ1-2; D possibly corresponds to TRBD1 (6 bases). TRBV23-1 is assigned to the ORF class and has an uncertain function. Trimming took 4 bases from V and 2 from J, leaving 8 bases between them. CDR3 length: 13 residues. In DNA, the CDR3 is TGCGCCAGCAGTCCCAGGGGCAACTATGGCTACACCTTC. Its protein product is CASSPRGNYGYTF.

The DNA for the CDR3 is TGTGCCAGTAGTATTCAGGGGGCTTCACCCCTCCACTTT. Translated, it gives CASSIQGASPLHF. The chain couples TRBV19 to TRBJ1-6; TRBD1 matches at 8 bases. Germline trimming cut 3 bases from V and 9 bases from J; bases unmatched to any gene: 1. The CDR3 sequence is 13 residues long. The germline gives CDR1 LNHDA, CDR2 SQIVND (reference sequence). Full variable domain (rest looked up from reference TRBV19 and TRBJ1-6): DGGITQSPKYLFRKEGQNVTLSCEQNLNHDAMYWYRQDPGQGLRLIYYSQIVNDFQKGDIAEGYSVSREKKESFPLTVTSAQKNPTAFYLCASSIQGASPLHFGNGTRLTVT.

The chain couples TRBV7-2 to TRBJ2-5; 10 bases are a match to TRBD1. Per germline, CDR1 SGHTA and CDR2 FQGNSA. J was trimmed by 4 bases and V by 3 bases; bases with no gene match: 2. This CDR3 spans 14 amino acids. DNA for the CDR3: TGTGCCAGCAGCTTTGACAGGGGGCGAGAGACCCAGTACTTC. It is translated as CASSFDRGRETQYF.

This sequence joins TRBV25-1 and TRBJ1-1, with 8 bases lining up with TRBD1. Looked up from germline, CDR1 is MGHDK and CDR2 is SYGVNS. The trim removed 5 bases at V and 1 base at J, leaving 15 bases unmatched. The CDR3 length is 18 residues. The CDR3 DNA is TGTGCCAGCAGTCAGGGCCGGGACAGGAGTATAGGGAACACTGAAGCTTTCTTT. It specifies CASSQGRDRSIGNTEAFF.

This clone was detected only a few times. J is TRBJ1-6 and V is TRBV19; D gene uncertain. This CDR3 spans 15 amino acids. Germline V CDR1 and CDR2: LNHDA, SQIVND (reference sequence). V was pared by 7 bases and J by 5 bases, with 15 bases between. In DNA form, the CDR3 reads TGTGCCAGTACCTCCCGGGGTGAGCATAATTCACCCCTCCACTTT. Translated: CASTSRGEHNSPLHF.

The chain employs TRBV27 and TRBJ2-5, with 8 bases matching TRBD2. The CDR3 has 16 residues. The germline gives CDR1 MNHEY, CDR2 SMNVEV (reference sequence). V was pared by 6 bases and J by 4 bases, with 13 bases of the junction left unmatched. CDR3 in amino acids: CASRSYLSGSGETQYF. CDR3 coding DNA: TGTGCCAGCAGATCGTACCTCAGCGGGAGTGGAGAGACCCAGTACTTC.